The clone carrying this T cell receptor (beta chain) was detected many times. Its target is unknown. This sample was taken from a study of T cells after yellow fever vaccination. Study-level results: There was a possibility that FACS-sorted repertoires contained abundant clonotypes contaminating from the bulk population. Weaker overall was a secondary response that nonetheless peaked faster, on day 5 versus 15.

The CDR3 consists of 14 residues. With V trimmed by 5 bases and J by 14 bases, 14 bases remained unmatched. Germline CDR1 reads SGHTA; CDR2 reads FQGNSA. TCR cDNA, made by 5'RACE template switching, carried an added universal primer site and UMIs. TCRdb re-analysed the 5' RACE reads in MiXCR, keeping a single row per CDR3 protein. The sample has some 69,000 distinct CDR3 sequences, around 6.2% seen once. The TCR was taken from a man aged 18 to 35 who received the YFV17D yellow fever vaccine. Source: CD4+ T cells sorted from PBMCs, taken around 15 days after the first yellow fever vaccination. V and J are TRBV7-2 and TRBJ2-3, with 9 bases aligning to TRBD1. The CDR3 coding sequence is TGTGCCAGCAGCCCCGGGACAGGGTGGGCGACCCTGTATTTT. Translating it yields CASSPGTGWATLYF.